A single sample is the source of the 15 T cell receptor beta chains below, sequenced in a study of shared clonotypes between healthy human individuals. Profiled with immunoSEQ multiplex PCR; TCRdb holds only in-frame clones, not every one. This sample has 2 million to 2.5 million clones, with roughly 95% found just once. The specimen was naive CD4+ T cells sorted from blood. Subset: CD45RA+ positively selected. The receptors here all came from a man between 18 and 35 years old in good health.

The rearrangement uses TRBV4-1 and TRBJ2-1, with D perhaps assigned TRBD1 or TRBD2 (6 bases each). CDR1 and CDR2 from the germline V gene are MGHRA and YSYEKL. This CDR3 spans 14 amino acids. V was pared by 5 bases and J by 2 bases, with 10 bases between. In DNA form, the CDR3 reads TGCGCCAGCAGCAAAGGGGGGACCTACAATGAGCAGTTCTTC. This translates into CASSKGGTYNEQFF.

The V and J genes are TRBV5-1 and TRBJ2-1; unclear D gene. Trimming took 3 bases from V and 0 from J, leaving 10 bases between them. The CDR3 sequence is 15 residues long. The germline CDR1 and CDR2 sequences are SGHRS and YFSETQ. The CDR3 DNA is TGCGCCAGCAGCTCAGGACGGAGCTCCTACAATGAGCAGTTCTTC. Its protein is CASSSGRSSYNEQFF.

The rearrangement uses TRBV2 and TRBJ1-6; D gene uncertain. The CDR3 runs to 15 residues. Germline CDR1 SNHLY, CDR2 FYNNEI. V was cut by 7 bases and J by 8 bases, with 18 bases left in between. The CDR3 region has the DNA TGTGCCAGCACGGGTGAGGTTTCCGTTCATTCACCCCTCCACTTT. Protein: CASTGEVSVHSPLHF.

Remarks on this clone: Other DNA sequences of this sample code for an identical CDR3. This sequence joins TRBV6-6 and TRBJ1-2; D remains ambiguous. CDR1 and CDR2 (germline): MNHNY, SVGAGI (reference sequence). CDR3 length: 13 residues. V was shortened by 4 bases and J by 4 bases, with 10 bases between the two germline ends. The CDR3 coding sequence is TGTGCCAGCAGTTTGGGTCTAGCCTATGGCTACACCTTC. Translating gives CASSLGLAYGYTF.

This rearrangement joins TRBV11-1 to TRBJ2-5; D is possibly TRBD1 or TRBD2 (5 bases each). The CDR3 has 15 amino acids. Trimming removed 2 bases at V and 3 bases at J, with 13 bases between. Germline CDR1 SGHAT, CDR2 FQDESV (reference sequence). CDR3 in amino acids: CASSLTGRQKETQYF. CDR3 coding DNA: TGTGCCAGCAGCTTAACGGGGCGACAGAAAGAGACCCAGTACTTC.

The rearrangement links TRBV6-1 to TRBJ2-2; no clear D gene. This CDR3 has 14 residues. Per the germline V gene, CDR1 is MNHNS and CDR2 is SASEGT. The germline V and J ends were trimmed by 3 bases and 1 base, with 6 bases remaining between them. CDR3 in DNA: TGTGCCAGCAGTGACAGCCGGAACACCGGGGAGCTGTTTTTT. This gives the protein CASSDSRNTGELFF.

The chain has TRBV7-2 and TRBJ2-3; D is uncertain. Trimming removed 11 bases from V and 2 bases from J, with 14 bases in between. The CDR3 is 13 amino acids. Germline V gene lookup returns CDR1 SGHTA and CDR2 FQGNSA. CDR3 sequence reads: CASRDTSTDTQYF. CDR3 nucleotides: TGTGCCTCCCGCGACACCTCCACAGATACGCAGTATTTT. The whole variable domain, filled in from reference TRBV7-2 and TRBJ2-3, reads GAGVSQSPSNKVTEKGKDVELRCDPISGHTALYWYRQSLGQGLEFLIYFQGNSAPDKSGLPSDRFSAERTGGSVSTLTIQRTQQEDSAVYLCASRDTSTDTQYFGPGTRLTVL.

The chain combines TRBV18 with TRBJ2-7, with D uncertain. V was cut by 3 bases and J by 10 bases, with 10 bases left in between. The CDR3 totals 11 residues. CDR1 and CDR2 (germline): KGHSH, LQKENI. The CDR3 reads CASSPQAIQYF. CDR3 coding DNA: TGTGCCAGCTCACCCCAGGCAATTCAGTACTTC.

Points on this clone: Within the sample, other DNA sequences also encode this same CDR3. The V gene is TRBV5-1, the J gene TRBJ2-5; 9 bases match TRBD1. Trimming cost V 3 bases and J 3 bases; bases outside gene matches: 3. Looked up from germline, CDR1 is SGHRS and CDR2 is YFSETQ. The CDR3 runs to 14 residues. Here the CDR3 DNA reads TGCGCCAGCAGCTGGGGACAGGGAAAAGAGACCCAGTACTTC. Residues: CASSWGQGKETQYF.

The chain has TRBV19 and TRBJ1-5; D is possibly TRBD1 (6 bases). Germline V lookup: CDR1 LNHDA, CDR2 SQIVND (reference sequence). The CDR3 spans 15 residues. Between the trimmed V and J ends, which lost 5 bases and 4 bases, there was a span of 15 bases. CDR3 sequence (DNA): TGTGCCAGTAGTGGGGGCGATGGGGGGAATCAGCCCCAGCATTTT. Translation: CASSGGDGGNQPQHF.

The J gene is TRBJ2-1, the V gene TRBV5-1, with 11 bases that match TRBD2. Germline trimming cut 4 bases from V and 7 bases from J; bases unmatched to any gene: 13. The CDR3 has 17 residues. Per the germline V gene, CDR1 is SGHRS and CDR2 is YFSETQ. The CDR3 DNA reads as TGCGCCAGCAGCCCCACCCTCTCTAGCGGGGGGAGGAATGAGCAGTTCTTC. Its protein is CASSPTLSSGGRNEQFF.

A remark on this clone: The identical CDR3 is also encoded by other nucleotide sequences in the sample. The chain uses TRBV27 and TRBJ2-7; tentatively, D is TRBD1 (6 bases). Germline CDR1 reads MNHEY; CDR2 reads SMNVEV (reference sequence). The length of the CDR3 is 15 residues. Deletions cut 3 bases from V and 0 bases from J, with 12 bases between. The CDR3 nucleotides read TGTGCCAGCAGTTTTGGGACATCCGGCTCCTACGAGCAGTACTTC. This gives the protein CASSFGTSGSYEQYF.

Here the CDR3 reads CASSPPNKRVGETQYF. The DNA for the CDR3 is TGTGCCAGCTCACCACCTAACAAGCGGGTTGGGGAGACCCAGTACTTC. The chain recombines TRBV18 with TRBJ2-5; tentative D call: TRBD2 (6 bases). The germline CDR1 and CDR2 sequences are KGHSH and LQKENI. Deletions cut 0 bases from V and 5 bases from J, with 16 bases between. There are 16 residues in the CDR3.

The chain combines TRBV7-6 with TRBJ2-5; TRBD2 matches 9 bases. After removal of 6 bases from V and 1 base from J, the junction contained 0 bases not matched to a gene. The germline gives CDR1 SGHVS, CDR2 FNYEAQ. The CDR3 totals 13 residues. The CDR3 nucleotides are TGTGCCAGCAGGCGGGGGGGCCAAGAGACCCAGTACTTC. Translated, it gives CASRRGGQETQYF.

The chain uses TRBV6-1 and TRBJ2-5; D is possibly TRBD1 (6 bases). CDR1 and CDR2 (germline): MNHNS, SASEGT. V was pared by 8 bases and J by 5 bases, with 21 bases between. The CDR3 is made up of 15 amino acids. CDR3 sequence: CASEAAVGGRETQYF. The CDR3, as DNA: TGTGCCAGCGAGGCAGCGGTAGGGGGTCGGGAGACCCAGTACTTC.